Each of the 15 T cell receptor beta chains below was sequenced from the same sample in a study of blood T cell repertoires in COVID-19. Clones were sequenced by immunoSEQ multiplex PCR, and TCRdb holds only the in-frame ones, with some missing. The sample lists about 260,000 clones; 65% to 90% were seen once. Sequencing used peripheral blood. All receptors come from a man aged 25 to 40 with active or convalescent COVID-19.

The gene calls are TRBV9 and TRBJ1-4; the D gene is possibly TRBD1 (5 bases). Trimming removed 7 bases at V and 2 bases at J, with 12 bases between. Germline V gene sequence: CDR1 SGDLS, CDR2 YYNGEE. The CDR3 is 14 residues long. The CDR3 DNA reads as TGTGCCAGCTCCCAGGGTGGCACTAATGAAAAACTGTTTTTT. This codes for CASSQGGTNEKLFF.

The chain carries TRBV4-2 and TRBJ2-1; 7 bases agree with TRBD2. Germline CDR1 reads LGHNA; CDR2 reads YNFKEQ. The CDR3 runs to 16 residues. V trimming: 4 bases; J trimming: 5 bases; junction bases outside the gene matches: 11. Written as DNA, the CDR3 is TGTGCCAGCAGCCCCCGACCGAGCGGGGTAGACAATGAGCAGTTCTTC. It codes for CASSPRPSGVDNEQFF.

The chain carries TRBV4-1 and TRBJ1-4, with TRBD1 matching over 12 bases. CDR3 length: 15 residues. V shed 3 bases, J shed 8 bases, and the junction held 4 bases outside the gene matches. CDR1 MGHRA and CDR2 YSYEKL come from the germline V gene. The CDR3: CASSQVGTGGEKLFF. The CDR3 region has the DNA TGCGCCAGCAGCCAGGTTGGGACAGGGGGCGAAAAACTGTTTTTT.

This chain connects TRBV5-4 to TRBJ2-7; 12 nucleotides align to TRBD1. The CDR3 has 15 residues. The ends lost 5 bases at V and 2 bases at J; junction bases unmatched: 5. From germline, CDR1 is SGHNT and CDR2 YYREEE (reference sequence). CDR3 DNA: TGTGCCAGCAGAAGGGACAGGGGGCAAGCCTACGAGCAGTACTTC. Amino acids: CASRRDRGQAYEQYF.

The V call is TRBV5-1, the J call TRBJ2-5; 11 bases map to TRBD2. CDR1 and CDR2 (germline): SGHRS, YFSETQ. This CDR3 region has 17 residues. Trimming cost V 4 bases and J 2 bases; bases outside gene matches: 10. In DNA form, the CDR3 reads TGCGCCAGCAGCCCGGGGACCGGGACTAGCGGACAAGAGACCCAGTACTTC. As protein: CASSPGTGTSGQETQYF.

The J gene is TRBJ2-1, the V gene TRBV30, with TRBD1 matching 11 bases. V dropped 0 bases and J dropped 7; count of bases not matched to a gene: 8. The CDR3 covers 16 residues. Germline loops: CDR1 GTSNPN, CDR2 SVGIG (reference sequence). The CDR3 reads CAWSVPGQGARNEQFF. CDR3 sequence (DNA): TGTGCCTGGAGTGTACCTGGACAGGGGGCGAGGAATGAGCAGTTCTTC.

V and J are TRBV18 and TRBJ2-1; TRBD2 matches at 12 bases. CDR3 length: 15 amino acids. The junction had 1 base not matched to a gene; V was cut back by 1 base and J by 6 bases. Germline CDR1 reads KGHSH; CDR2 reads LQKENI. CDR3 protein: CASSPRTSGVNEQFF. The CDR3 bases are TGTGCCAGCTCACCACGGACTAGCGGGGTCAATGAGCAGTTCTTC.

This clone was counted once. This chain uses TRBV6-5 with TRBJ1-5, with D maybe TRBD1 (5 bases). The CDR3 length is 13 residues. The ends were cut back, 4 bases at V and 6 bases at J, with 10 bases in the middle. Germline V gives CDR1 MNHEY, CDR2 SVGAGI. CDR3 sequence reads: CASSSTGGQPQHF. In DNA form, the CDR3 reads TGTGCCAGCAGTTCCACCGGGGGTCAGCCCCAGCATTTT.

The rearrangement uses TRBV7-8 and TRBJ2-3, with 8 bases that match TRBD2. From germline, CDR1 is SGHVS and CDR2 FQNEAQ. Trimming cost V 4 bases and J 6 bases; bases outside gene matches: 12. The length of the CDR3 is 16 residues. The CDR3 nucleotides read TGTGCCAGCAGCTCTACAACCGGGACTAGTGGCGATACGCAGTATTTT. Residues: CASSSTTGTSGDTQYF.

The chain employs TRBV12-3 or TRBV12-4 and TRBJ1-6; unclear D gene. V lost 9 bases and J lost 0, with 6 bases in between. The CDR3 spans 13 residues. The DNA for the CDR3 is TGTGCCAGTGGGAGCTCCTATAATTCACCCCTCCACTTT. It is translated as CASGSSYNSPLHF.

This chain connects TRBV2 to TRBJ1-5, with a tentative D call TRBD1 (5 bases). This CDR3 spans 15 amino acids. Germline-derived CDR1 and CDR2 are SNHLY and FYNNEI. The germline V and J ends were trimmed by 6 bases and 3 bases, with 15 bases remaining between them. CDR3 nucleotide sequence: TGTGCCAGCAGCGCCCCGGGGGTAATCAATCAGCCCCAGCATTTT. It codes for CASSAPGVINQPQHF. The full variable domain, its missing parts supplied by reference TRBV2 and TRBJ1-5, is EPEVTQTPSHQVTQMGQEVILRCVPISNHLYFYWYRQILGQKVEFLVSFYNNEISEKSEIFDDQFSVERPDGSNFTLKIRSTKLEDSAMYFCASSAPGVINQPQHFGDGTRLSIL.

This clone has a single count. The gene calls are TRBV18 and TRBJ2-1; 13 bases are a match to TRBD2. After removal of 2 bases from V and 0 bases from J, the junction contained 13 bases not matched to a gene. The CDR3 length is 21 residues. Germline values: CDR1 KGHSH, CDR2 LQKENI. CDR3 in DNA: TGTGCCAGCTCACCAACCGGGACTAGCGGGGCACCATGGAGCTCCTACAATGAGCAGTTCTTC. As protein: CASSPTGTSGAPWSSYNEQFF.

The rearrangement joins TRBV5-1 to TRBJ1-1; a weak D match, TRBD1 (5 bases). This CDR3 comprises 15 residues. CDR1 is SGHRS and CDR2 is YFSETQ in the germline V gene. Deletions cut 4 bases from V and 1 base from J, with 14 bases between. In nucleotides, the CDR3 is TGCGCCAGCAGCCTGACAGTAAACGAGAACACTGAAGCTTTCTTT. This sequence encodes CASSLTVNENTEAFF.

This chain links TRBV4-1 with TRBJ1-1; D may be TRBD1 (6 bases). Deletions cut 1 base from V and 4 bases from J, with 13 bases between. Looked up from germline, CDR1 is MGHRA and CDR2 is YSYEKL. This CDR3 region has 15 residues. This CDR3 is CASSQGWGQGTEAFF. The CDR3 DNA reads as TGCGCCAGCAGCCAAGGTTGGGGACAAGGCACTGAAGCTTTCTTT.

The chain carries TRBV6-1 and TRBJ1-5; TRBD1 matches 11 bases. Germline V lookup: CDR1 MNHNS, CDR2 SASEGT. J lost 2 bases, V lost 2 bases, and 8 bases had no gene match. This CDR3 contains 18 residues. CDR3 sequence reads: CASSEKDRGPTGNQPQHF. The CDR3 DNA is TGTGCCAGCAGTGAAAAGGACAGGGGGCCCACGGGCAATCAGCCCCAGCATTTT.